The sequence of this TCR beta chain was determined in a study of siplizumab effects on memory and regulatory T cells. Study-wide results and limits: No naive or memory phenotype could be assigned to roughly 75-95% of proliferating clones. Apparently key alloresponse contributors, naive T cells also seemed more diverse than memory cells.

Comments on this clone: Its antigen is currently unknown. At the DNA level, this CDR3 is encoded by other sequences in the same sample as well.

The CDR3 contains 13 residues. In germline, CDR1 is SGHRS, CDR2 YFSETQ. V lost 0 bases and J 5 bases, leaving 8 bases between the germline ends. Produced via immunoSEQ multiplex PCR; TCRdb's table is partial and in-frame only. The table shows some 100,000 clones, with about 91% occurring only once. This clonotype originated in a human donor in good health. The chain carries TRBV5-1 and TRBJ1-1; D unclear. What was sequenced was CD4+ T cells sorted from blood. The CDR3 is CASSLEGGTEAFF. Here the CDR3 DNA reads TGCGCCAGCAGCTTGGAGGGAGGGACTGAAGCTTTCTTT.